Listed below are T cell receptor beta chains from one sample, sequenced in a study of regulatory T cells in long-lasting Graves disease. TCRdb reanalysed the multiplex PCR reads using MiXCR and keeps one entry per CDR3 protein. The sample has about 220,000 distinct CDR3 sequences, roughly 20% seen once; the top ten hold about 12%. These sequences were also reported in another study, on T cells in Graves' hyperthyroidism and ophthalmopathy.

The source material was peripheral blood mononuclear cells (PBMCs), sampled at new diagnosis, from a patient treated with antithyroid drugs. These receptors were taken from a young woman with Graves disease. CDR3s include the opening cysteine and the closing phenylalanine or tryptophan. A D gene is named only where the DNA matches it firmly. The listing skips clone size in some rows; elsewhere it reads once, few, many or a size class.

>TRBD1|TRBV2|TRBJ1-1|many|13
CASSEGQGGEAFF
TGTGCCAGCAGTGAAGGTCAGGGGGGCGAAGCTTTCTTT
>TRBD1|TRBV11-2|TRBJ2-5|many|15
CATRVRDRGQETQYF
TGTGCCACCAGGGTCCGGGACAGGGGGCAAGAGACCCAGTACTTC
>TRBD1|TRBV18|TRBJ2-1|once|15
CASSPSTGGYNEQFF
TGTGCCAGCTCACCTTCGACAGGGGGCTACAATGAGCAGTTCTTC
>.|TRBV19|TRBJ2-2|many|14
CASSPRANTGELFF
TGTGCCAGTAGCCCTCGCGCGAACACCGGGGAGCTGTTTTTT
>TRBD2|TRBV5-4|TRBJ2-7|.|15
CASSYGLAASYEQYF
TGTGCCAGCAGCTACGGACTAGCGGCTTCCTACGAGCAGTACTTC
>TRBD1|TRBV20-1|TRBJ2-1|.|15
CSARVYRGQDNEQFF
TGCAGTGCTAGAGTTTACAGGGGCCAGGACAATGAGCAGTTCTTC
>.|TRBV2|TRBJ2-2|.|15
CASSAGGLNTGELFF
TGTGCCAGCAGTGCCGGGGGCCTGAACACCGGGGAGCTGTTTTTT
>TRBD2|TRBV15|TRBJ2-7|.|15
CATSRDGGGGYEQYF
TGTGCCACCAGCAGAGATGGCGGGGGGGGCTACGAGCAGTACTTC
>.|TRBV28|TRBJ2-1|.|12
CAAVAIANEQFF
TGTGCCGCGGTTGCAATAGCCAATGAGCAGTTCTTC
>.|TRBV29-1|TRBJ1-2|few|12
CSVDSTVFGYTF
TGCAGCGTGGACTCTACAGTTTTCGGCTACACCTTC
>.|TRBV2|TRBJ1-2|many|14
CASRRTVGATGYTF
TGTGCCAGCCGCCGCACCGTGGGCGCGACTGGCTACACCTTC
>.|TRBV13|TRBJ2-1|many|17
CASSPRDEGLLGNEQFF
TGTGCCAGCAGCCCGCGGGACGAGGGACTGCTCGGGAATGAGCAGTTCTTC
>TRBD1|TRBV7-4|TRBJ2-3|.|17
CASSSTSDRGKTDTQYF
TGTGCCAGCAGCTCGACGAGTGACAGGGGGAAAACAGATACGCAGTATTTT
>.|TRBV10-3|TRBJ1-5|many|15
CAISESPQGHQPQHF
TGTGCCATCAGTGAGTCCCCGCAGGGCCATCAGCCCCAGCATTTT
>.|TRBV5-1|TRBJ2-2|many|14
CASSLGQSTGELFF
TGCGCCAGCAGCTTGGGGCAGTCCACCGGGGAGCTGTTTTTT
>TRBD1|TRBV19|TRBJ1-1|many|15
CASRLDRSGNTEAFF
TGTGCCAGTCGATTGGACAGGTCAGGGAACACTGAAGCTTTCTTT
>.|TRBV24-1|TRBJ2-1|many|11
CATSAGNEQFF
TGTGCCACCAGTGCTGGGAATGAGCAGTTCTTC
>.|TRBV9|TRBJ1-1|many|15
CASSGPPQGNTEAFF
TGTGCCAGCAGCGGACCCCCTCAGGGGAACACTGAAGCTTTCTTT
>TRBD1|TRBV28|TRBJ2-7|many|14
CASSFTGQGGEQYF
TGTGCCAGCAGTTTCACGGGACAGGGGGGCGAGCAGTACTTC
>.|TRBV7-2|TRBJ1-2|many|15
CASSATGTANYGYTF
TGTGCCAGCAGCGCCACCGGGACGGCAAACTATGGCTACACCTTC
>.|TRBV3-1|TRBJ2-1|many|16
CASSRGDPGGYNEQFF
TGTGCCAGCAGCCGGGGGGACCCCGGCGGGTACAATGAGCAGTTCTTC
>TRBD1|TRBV28|TRBJ1-2|.|14
CASSRDRVNYGYTF
TGTGCCAGCAGTCGGGACAGGGTTAACTATGGCTACACCTTC
>TRBD1|TRBV5-6|TRBJ2-5|.|15
CASSPTGQGQETQYF
TGTGCCAGCAGCCCGACGGGACAGGGACAAGAGACCCAGTACTTC
>.|TRBV3-1|TRBJ1-1|many|15
CASSQDYRVSTEAFF
TGTGCCAGCAGCCAAGACTACAGGGTGAGCACTGAAGCTTTCTTT
>.|TRBV3-1|TRBJ1-1|many|15
CASSHLGRMNTEAFF
TGTGCCAGCAGCCATCTCGGGAGGATGAACACTGAAGCTTTCTTT
>TRBD1|TRBV6-1|TRBJ1-5|many|15
CASSPGQGARQPQHF
TGTGCCAGCAGTCCTGGACAGGGGGCAAGACAGCCCCAGCATTTT
>TRBD1|TRBV29-1|TRBJ2-5|.|14
CSAPYRGPQGTQYF
TGCAGCGCCCCATACAGGGGGCCCCAAGGGACCCAGTACTTC
>.|TRBV2|TRBJ2-5|many|13
CASREGGRETQYF
TGTGCCAGCAGGGAAGGGGGAAGGGAGACCCAGTACTTC
>TRBD1|TRBV5-6|TRBJ2-1|once|14
CASRVGTGWNEQFF
TGTGCCAGCAGGGTGGGGACAGGGTGGAATGAGCAGTTCTTC
>.|TRBV5-1|TRBJ2-1|many|15
CASSLLPLDSNEQFF
TGCGCCAGCAGCTTGTTGCCGCTAGATTCCAATGAGCAGTTCTTC
>.|TRBV6-1|TRBJ2-5|.|15
CASSGLRGGQETQYF
TGTGCCAGCAGTGGTCTGAGGGGGGGCCAAGAGACCCAGTACTTC
>TRBD1|TRBV29-1|TRBJ2-5|many|14
CSVSRDRQQETQYF
TGCAGCGTTTCACGGGACAGGCAACAAGAGACCCAGTACTTC
>.|TRBV2|TRBJ1-3|many|13
CASKGDTGNTIYF
TGTGCCAGCAAGGGGGATACTGGAAACACCATATATTTT